This entry lists 27 T cell receptor beta chains sequenced from one sample in a study of blood T cell repertoires in COVID-19. Sequenced by immunoSEQ multiplex PCR; TCRdb stores in-frame clones only, minus some. The data show approximately 150,000 clones, about 85% seen once. The sequencing sample was made of peripheral blood. The receptors here all came from a human donor in a cohort sampled during active COVID-19.

This chain links TRBV5-8 with TRBJ1-5; maybe TRBD1 (5 bases). The CDR3 runs 13 residues. With 2 bases removed from V and 5 bases from J, the gap between germline ends came to 8 bases. The germline CDR1 and CDR2 sequences are SGHTS and YDEGEE. The CDR3 spells CASSLSRDQPQHF. The CDR3 DNA sequence: TGTGCCAGCAGCTTAAGCAGGGATCAGCCCCAGCATTTT.

This CDR3 reads CASAYSSGSYNEQFF. In DNA, the CDR3 is TGTGCCAGCGCTTATTCTAGCGGGAGCTACAATGAGCAGTTCTTC. This chain uses TRBV9 with TRBJ2-1; the match to TRBD2 covers 10 bases. The ends lost 7 bases at V and 3 bases at J; junction bases unmatched: 7. CDR1 and CDR2 (germline): SGDLS, YYNGEE. The CDR3 has 15 residues.

The chain carries TRBV7-2 and TRBJ1-1, with D possibly TRBD1 on 6 matching bases. V was cut by 2 bases and J by 1 base, with 8 bases left in between. The CDR3 is 14 amino acids. The V gene's germline CDR1 is SGHTA and CDR2 FQGNSA. The CDR3 DNA follows: TGTGCCAGCAGCTTATGGGGACAGAACACTGAAGCTTTCTTT. Translated, it gives CASSLWGQNTEAFF.

In its sample, this clone was seen a few times. The chain employs TRBV20-1 and TRBJ1-3, with TRBD1 matching 8 bases. CDR1 and CDR2 (germline): DFQATT, SNEGSKA (reference sequence). Germline trimming cut 3 bases from V and 4 bases from J; bases unmatched to any gene: 5. The CDR3 runs 14 residues. CDR3 DNA: TGCAGTGCTAGTGTCCAGGGGGCGGGAAACACCATATATTTT. Its protein is CSASVQGAGNTIYF.

This rearrangement joins TRBV6-5 to TRBJ1-2, with unresolved D. Germline V gene sequence: CDR1 MNHEY, CDR2 SVGAGI. Trimming took off 0 bases at V and 4 bases at J, with 12 bases between the two ends. This CDR3 is 15 amino acids long. The DNA for the CDR3 is TGTGCCAGCAGTTACTCAGGCTCGACGGGCTATGGCTACACCTTC. This gives the protein CASSYSGSTGYGYTF.

The V gene is TRBV9, the J gene TRBJ2-7, with 10 bases that match TRBD2. The V and J ends lost 1 base and 5 bases, in that order; junction bases with no gene match: 3. The V gene's germline CDR1 is SGDLS and CDR2 YYNGEE. The CDR3 consists of 14 residues. CDR3 coding DNA: TGTGCCAGCAGCGTACGGACTAGCGGAGACGAGCAGTACTTC. This gives the protein CASSVRTSGDEQYF.

V gene TRBV6-5 combines with J gene TRBJ1-2, with 7 bases fitting TRBD1. From germline, CDR1 is MNHEY and CDR2 SVGAGI. The junction had 13 bases not matched to a gene; V was cut back by 6 bases and J by 6 bases. This CDR3 is built from 15 residues. The CDR3 DNA reads as TGTGCCAGCAGCCCGACCCTGACAGGGAGAGATGGCTACACCTTC. Its translation: CASSPTLTGRDGYTF.

The chain joins TRBV3-1 (or the pseudogene TRBV3-2) to TRBJ1-5, with a tentative D call TRBD1 (6 bases). This CDR3 is 13 amino acids long. Trimming removed 3 bases from V and 15 bases from J, with 18 bases in between. Germline V CDR1 and CDR2: LGHDT, YNNKEL (reference sequence). The CDR3 loop reads CASSHPDSSRLHF. The CDR3 bases are TGTGCCAGCAGCCATCCGGACAGCTCCCGTCTGCATTTT.

The chain uses TRBV6-1 and TRBJ2-1, with D possibly being TRBD2 (5 bases). Germline-derived CDR1 and CDR2 are MNHNS and SASEGT. V was shortened by 2 bases and J by 4 bases, with 15 bases between the two germline ends. There are 16 residues in the CDR3. In DNA form, the CDR3 reads TGTGCCAGCAGTGAATTGGGTTTCGGACTTTACAATGAGCAGTTCTTC. It yields the protein CASSELGFGLYNEQFF.

The CDR3 DNA reads TGTGCCAGCTCAGGGGCAGGGGGCCGTGGGGGAGTTGAAGCTTTCTTT. Translation gives CASSGAGGRGGVEAFF. The rearrangement links TRBV18 to TRBJ1-1; TRBD1 aligns across 8 bases. V dropped 5 bases and J dropped 7; count of bases not matched to a gene: 15. The CDR3 totals 16 residues. The germline V gene encodes CDR1 KGHSH and CDR2 LQKENI. The whole variable domain, remainder taken from reference TRBV18 and TRBJ1-1, is NAGVMQNPRHLVRRRGQEARLRCSPMKGHSHVYWYRQLPEEGLKFMVYLQKENIIDESGMPKERFSAEFPKEGPSILRIQQVVRGDSAAYFCASSGAGGRGGVEAFFGQGTRLTVV.

This clone was recorded once. The J gene is TRBJ2-1, the V gene TRBV6-1, with D unclear. Germline V CDR1 and CDR2: MNHNS, SASEGT. Trimming took 3 bases from V and 0 from J, leaving 9 bases between them. The CDR3 is made up of 15 amino acids. The CDR3 sequence is CASSDWSPSYNEQFF. The CDR3 coding sequence is TGTGCCAGCAGTGATTGGAGCCCCTCCTACAATGAGCAGTTCTTC.

This sequence joins TRBV6-5 and TRBJ2-5; 11 nucleotides line up with TRBD1. Germline V gene data show CDR1 as MNHEY and CDR2 as SVGAGI. The CDR3 is made up of 15 amino acids. The trim removed 8 bases at V and 4 bases at J, leaving 9 bases unmatched. The CDR3 region is CASAIGQGAGETQYF. The CDR3 DNA reads as TGTGCCAGCGCTATAGGACAGGGGGCCGGAGAGACCCAGTACTTC.

V and J are TRBV18 and TRBJ1-4, with unresolved D. The CDR3 totals 15 residues. CDR1 is KGHSH and CDR2 is LQKENI in the germline V gene. V was trimmed by 2 bases and J by 8 bases, leaving 15 bases between them. CDR3 nucleotides: TGTGCCAGCTCACCAAACCTCGGAGGAGGAGAAAAACTGTTTTTT. It translates to CASSPNLGGGEKLFF. Based on the CDR3 plus reference TRBV18 and TRBJ1-4, the full variable domain is NAGVMQNPRHLVRRRGQEARLRCSPMKGHSHVYWYRQLPEEGLKFMVYLQKENIIDESGMPKERFSAEFPKEGPSILRIQQVVRGDSAAYFCASSPNLGGGEKLFFGSGTQLSVL.

The chain carries TRBV4-1 and TRBJ2-7; 12 positions agree with TRBD2. The CDR3 totals 15 residues. Per the germline V gene, CDR1 is MGHRA and CDR2 is YSYEKL. The J segment lost 7 bases and the V segment lost 1 base, leaving 5 bases of the junction unmatched. The CDR3 coding sequence is TGCGCCAGCAGCCAAGGACTAGCGGGAGCAGTAGAGCAGTACTTC. It encodes CASSQGLAGAVEQYF.

The chain recombines TRBV29-1 with TRBJ1-2, with TRBD1 identical over 9 bases. Germline values: CDR1 SQVTM, CDR2 ANQGSEA. The CDR3 is made up of 13 amino acids. With 7 bases clipped from V and 4 bases from J, the junction kept 7 bases outside the gene matches. The CDR3 loop is CSAKQGAGYGYTF. The CDR3 nucleotides read TGCAGCGCCAAACAGGGGGCCGGCTATGGCTACACCTTC.

The chain uses TRBV2 and TRBJ2-2; tentative D call: TRBD2 (6 bases). The germline gives CDR1 SNHLY, CDR2 FYNNEI. CDR3 length: 15 residues. Deletions cut 6 bases from V and 0 bases from J, with 11 bases between. In nucleotides, the CDR3 is TGTGCCAGCAGCTGGGGGGTGTCGAACACCGGGGAGCTGTTTTTT. Translated: CASSWGVSNTGELFF.

The chain recombines TRBV7-8 with TRBJ2-1; 8 bases map to TRBD2. The trim removed 5 bases at V and 4 bases at J, leaving 7 bases unmatched. Germline CDR1 reads SGHVS; CDR2 reads FQNEAQ. The CDR3 is 15 amino acids. The CDR3 DNA is TGTGCCAGCAGCCCCGGGGGGGGAAAATACAATGAGCAGTTCTTC. Amino acid sequence: CASSPGGGKYNEQFF.

V usage is TRBV10-3 and J usage is TRBJ2-5, with D perhaps matching TRBD1 (5 bases). The CDR3 runs 14 residues. V dropped 2 bases and J dropped 4 bases, with 11 bases sitting between them. From germline, CDR1 is ENHRY and CDR2 SYGVKD. The CDR3 region is CAISERQGLETQYF. CDR3 coding DNA: TGTGCCATCAGTGAGAGGCAGGGATTAGAGACCCAGTACTTC.

This clone has ten or more counts. The V call is TRBV28, the J call TRBJ1-2; D unclear. The CDR3 length is 13 residues. From germline, CDR1 is MDHEN and CDR2 SYDVKM. V lost 5 bases to trimming and J lost 2 bases, with 9 bases between them. As DNA, the CDR3 is TGTGCCAGCAGTCACATCAAGAACTATGGCTACACCTTC. Its protein is CASSHIKNYGYTF.

J is TRBJ1-1 and V is TRBV7-2; D uncertain. V lost 1 base, J lost 4 bases, and 10 bases lay in between. The germline V gene has CDR1 SGHTA and CDR2 FQGNSA. This CDR3 comprises 14 residues. CDR3 sequence (DNA): TGTGCCAGCAGCTTAGGGCTCCTGGCCACTGAAGCTTTCTTT. Protein: CASSLGLLATEAFF. The entire variable domain, with the rest obtained from reference TRBV7-2 and TRBJ1-1, is as follows: GAGVSQSPSNKVTEKGKDVELRCDPISGHTALYWYRQSLGQGLEFLIYFQGNSAPDKSGLPSDRFSAERTGGSVSTLTIQRTQQEDSAVYLCASSLGLLATEAFFGQGTRLTVV.

The rearrangement uses TRBV6-5 and TRBJ2-1; D gene unclear. Per germline, CDR1 MNHEY and CDR2 SVGAGI. Trimming cost V 2 bases and J 4 bases, with 6 bases left between them. This CDR3 is built from 13 residues. CDR3 coding DNA: TGTGCCAGCAGTTACGACTTGTACAATGAGCAGTTCTTC. This translates into CASSYDLYNEQFF.

This chain joins TRBV14 and TRBJ2-7, with D possibly matching TRBD2 (5 bases). The CDR3 length is 15 residues. Trimming removed 4 bases at V and 5 bases at J, with 18 bases between. CDR1 is SGHDN and CDR2 is FVKESK in the germline V gene. The chain's CDR3 is CASSRRGPLVNEQYF. Written as DNA, the CDR3 is TGTGCCAGCAGCCGCCGAGGGCCATTGGTAAACGAGCAGTACTTC.

This chain uses TRBV28 with TRBJ1-1; the D is unclear. V was trimmed by 6 bases and J by 11 bases, leaving 16 bases between them. Germline CDR1 reads MDHEN; CDR2 reads SYDVKM. There are 12 residues in the CDR3. The CDR3 region is CASRTLNRGAFF. The CDR3 DNA sequence: TGTGCCAGCAGAACTTTGAACAGAGGGGCTTTCTTT.

The CDR3 here is CASSPTLANQPQHF. DNA of the CDR3: TGTGCCAGCAGCCCCACCCTAGCCAATCAGCCCCAGCATTTT. The chain employs TRBV7-2 and TRBJ1-5, with D uncertain. This CDR3 contains 14 residues. From germline, CDR1 is SGHTA and CDR2 FQGNSA. The ends were cut back, 5 bases at V and 3 bases at J, with 11 bases in the middle.

This rearrangement joins TRBV7-2 to TRBJ2-2; 9 nucleotides agree with TRBD2. In germline, CDR1 is SGHTA, CDR2 FQGNSA. This CDR3 is built from 17 residues. V shed 4 bases, J shed 1 base, and the junction held 7 bases outside the gene matches. CDR3 in DNA: TGTGCCAGCAGCTCGACCCTACTAGCGGGGAACACCGGGGAGCTGTTTTTT. Encoded protein: CASSSTLLAGNTGELFF.

This chain uses TRBV6-6 with TRBJ2-2; 9 nucleotides line up with TRBD2. V shed 5 bases, J shed 4 bases, and the junction held 11 bases outside the gene matches. The CDR3 is 17 residues long. CDR1 MNHNY and CDR2 SVGAGI come from the germline V gene (reference sequence). CDR3 in DNA: TGTGCCAGCAGTCCCTGGGGGGGACTAGCCAGCACCGGGGAGCTGTTTTTT. This codes for CASSPWGGLASTGELFF.

The chain recombines TRBV19 with TRBJ2-5, with D unclear. In germline, CDR1 is LNHDA, CDR2 SQIVND (reference sequence). The V gene lost 3 bases and the J gene lost 7 bases, with 9 bases spanning the gap. There are 12 residues in the CDR3. The CDR3 here is CASSIYPGTQYF. CDR3 DNA sequence: TGTGCCAGTAGTATTTACCCGGGGACCCAGTACTTC.